This paragraph covers one TCR beta chain sequence. Original analysis: Researchers report that nucleated cell counts were estimated from reference gene primer amplification. Assay: immunoSEQ multiplex PCR; the TCRdb copy retains only in-frame clones and omits some. V and J calls and clone size are given by that table; D and trimming were obtained from the DNA. The sample consists of tens of thousands of clones, about 85% of them appearing once. The CDR3 totals 15 residues. Germline CDR1 is SGHDT and CDR2 is YYEEEE. V was trimmed by 4 bases and J by 4 bases, leaving 15 bases between them. This sample was taken from a study of blood T cell repertoires in COVID-19.

This rearrangement joins TRBV5-6 to TRBJ2-1; D possibly corresponds to TRBD2 (6 bases). The sequence came from a human donor in a cohort sampled during active COVID-19. Sequencing was performed on peripheral blood. The CDR3 nucleotides are TGTGCCAGCAGCCTCCTAGCGATCCGATACAATGAGCAGTTCTTC. Its translation is CASSLLAIRYNEQFF.